One and the same sample provided the 20 T cell receptor beta chains below, sequenced in a study of patients and donors after allogeneic stem cell transplantation. TCRdb re-called the RT-PCR reads through MiXCR, storing one row per CDR3 protein. The top ten hold 6% of the sample, which has about a million distinct CDR3 sequences, more than 15% seen once. The sample consisted of blood, either unsorted or a sorted T cell fraction (not recorded which). Every receptor here comes from a human donor who was either an allogeneic HSCT recipient or a stem cell or donor lymphocyte infusion donor (not recorded which). It is not recorded whose cells these are; they may come from a transplant donor.

There are a few counts of this clonotype. The rearrangement joins TRBV9 to TRBJ2-5, with D possibly TRBD1 on 6 matching bases. The CDR3 covers 15 residues. Trimming removed 3 bases from V and 1 base from J, with 13 bases in between. The germline V gene has CDR1 SGDLS and CDR2 YYNGEE. The CDR3 coding sequence is TGTGCCAGCAGCGGATCTACAGGGTTCCAAGAGACCCAGTACTTC. Its protein product is CASSGSTGFQETQYF.

The V call is TRBV5-1, the J call TRBJ2-4, with 7 bases lining up with TRBD1. The germline V gene encodes CDR1 SGHRS and CDR2 YFSETQ. V was clipped by 1 base and J by 5 bases; unmatched bases: 6. The CDR3 is 15 amino acids. Here the CDR3 DNA reads TGCGCCAGCAGCTTGAGGGACAGCCTTGAAAACATTCAGTACTTC. Residues: CASSLRDSLENIQYF. The full variable domain, its missing parts supplied by reference TRBV5-1 and TRBJ2-4, is KAGVTQTPRYLIKTRGQQVTLSCSPISGHRSVSWYQQTPGQGLQFLFEYFSETQRNKGNFPGRFSGRQFSNSRSEMNVSTLELGDSALYLCASSLRDSLENIQYFGAGTRLSVL.

This clonotype has more than one count but fewer than ten. The gene calls are TRBV6-1 and TRBJ2-1; TRBD1 agrees at 9 bases. Germline trimming cut 8 bases from V and 7 bases from J; bases unmatched to any gene: 12. The CDR3 runs to 15 residues. Germline V gives CDR1 MNHNS, CDR2 SASEGT. CDR3 in amino acids: CASRLGGTGKNEQFF. CDR3 DNA: TGTGCCAGCCGTCTTGGTGGGACAGGGAAGAATGAGCAGTTCTTC.

The chain links TRBV5-1 to TRBJ1-2; possibly TRBD1 for D (6 bases). The germline V and J ends were trimmed by 4 bases and 7 bases, with 20 bases remaining between them. The CDR3 has 15 amino acids. The V gene's germline CDR1 is SGHRS and CDR2 YFSETQ. Here the CDR3 DNA reads TGCGCCAGCAGCCTCTGGGACGCAGGGGTCCCTGGCTACACCTTC. It codes for CASSLWDAGVPGYTF.

V gene TRBV11-3 combines with J gene TRBJ2-2; a possible D gene is TRBD2 (5 bases). The CDR3 loop spans 17 amino acids. Germline V CDR1 and CDR2: SGHNT, YENEEA. V was pared by 1 base and J by 0 bases, with 12 bases between. The DNA of the CDR3 is TGTGCCAGCAGCTTAGGGGCGAGGGCCGCGAACACCGGGGAGCTGTTTTTT. It codes for CASSLGARAANTGELFF.

This sequence joins TRBV9 and TRBJ2-1, with 13 bases that match TRBD2. V shed 1 base, J shed 9 bases, and the junction held 10 bases outside the gene matches. Germline V gene data show CDR1 as SGDLS and CDR2 as YYNGEE. This CDR3 has 17 residues. As DNA, the CDR3 is TGTGCCAGCAGCGTATTATGGACTAGCGGGAGTGTTAGTGAGCAGTTCTTC. This codes for CASSVLWTSGSVSEQFF.

This clonotype was recorded a few times. The J gene is TRBJ1-5, the V gene TRBV18; 7 nucleotides align to TRBD1. The CDR3 spans 15 residues. Looked up from germline, CDR1 is KGHSH and CDR2 is LQKENI. V gave up 1 base and J gave up 7 bases; unmatched junction bases: 7. CDR3 coding DNA: TGTGCCAGCTCACCACTCGACAGGGAAGGGCAGCCCCAGCATTTT. Encoded protein: CASSPLDREGQPQHF.

The chain couples TRBV7-9 to TRBJ2-5, with 9 positions matching TRBD2. Germline V CDR1 and CDR2: SEHNR, FQNEAQ (reference sequence). There are 15 residues in the CDR3. With 3 bases clipped from V and 4 bases from J, the junction kept 6 bases outside the gene matches. The DNA of the CDR3 is TGTGCCAGCAGCTTGCTAGCGGGATTCGTAGAGACCCAGTACTTC. It codes for CASSLLAGFVETQYF.

This clonotype is a singleton in its sample. This chain links TRBV2 with TRBJ2-5; 8 bases fit TRBD2. This CDR3 comprises 15 residues. The germline V gene encodes CDR1 SNHLY and CDR2 FYNNEI. V shed 7 bases and J 4 bases; nucleotides not matched to a gene: 11. CDR3 residues: CASNGDRGGRETQYF. The CDR3 region has the DNA TGTGCCAGCAACGGGGACCGGGGGGGAAGAGAGACCCAGTACTTC.

This clonotype has at least ten counts. V usage is TRBV12-3 or TRBV12-4 and J usage is TRBJ2-6, with D uncertain. This CDR3 region has 14 residues. The V end was cut by 7 bases, the J end by 2 bases, with 9 bases between. The CDR3: CASTLSAGANVLTF. CDR3 nucleotides: TGTGCCAGCACCTTATCTGCTGGGGCCAACGTCCTGACTTTC.

The chain recombines TRBV5-1 with TRBJ1-1; D unclear. CDR3 length: 13 residues. Germline values: CDR1 SGHRS, CDR2 YFSETQ. V was pared by 5 bases and J by 4 bases, with 12 bases between. For the CDR3, the DNA is TGCGCCAGCAGGGCGGGGTCGCCCACTGAAGCTTTCTTT. As protein: CASRAGSPTEAFF.

The gene calls are TRBV20-1 and TRBJ1-1; D not resolved. CDR1 is DFQATT, CDR2 SNEGSKA, per germline (reference sequence). There are 12 residues in the CDR3. Between the trimmed V and J ends, which lost 3 bases and 6 bases, there was a span of 11 bases. DNA of the CDR3: TGCAGTGCTAGGGCGGAACCTCCTGAAGCTTTCTTT. It specifies CSARAEPPEAFF.

The DNA for the CDR3 is TGTGCCTGGAGTGCCGGTCAGCCCCAGCATTTT. This sequence encodes CAWSAGQPQHF. The rearrangement uses TRBV30 and TRBJ1-5; D not certain. The CDR3 is made up of 11 amino acids. Germline CDR1 GTSNPN, CDR2 SVGIG (reference sequence). V dropped 1 base and J dropped 6 bases, with 4 bases sitting between them.

The chain uses TRBV5-8 and TRBJ2-5; D uncertain. Germline V gene sequence: CDR1 SGHTS, CDR2 YDEGEE. Deletions cut 0 bases from V and 1 base from J, with 10 bases between. This CDR3 contains 15 residues. CDR3 region: CASSLGGQPQETQYF. CDR3 coding DNA: TGTGCCAGCAGCTTGGGTGGTCAACCCCAAGAGACCCAGTACTTC.

This clonotype has just a few counts. CDR3 DNA sequence: TGTGCCAGCAGCCAAGTGTCGGACAGGGGCAATTCACCCCTCCACTTT. It codes for CASSQVSDRGNSPLHF. The rearrangement uses TRBV4-2 and TRBJ1-6; TRBD1 agrees at 9 bases. The V and J ends lost 1 base and 7 bases, in that order; junction bases with no gene match: 5. Germline V gives CDR1 LGHNA, CDR2 YNFKEQ. This CDR3 is built from 16 residues.

This clonotype was seen only a few times. The chain has TRBV12-3 or TRBV12-4 and TRBJ1-2, with D perhaps TRBD1 (5 bases). V lost 4 bases to trimming and J lost 4 bases, with 10 bases between them. The CDR3 runs to 13 residues. This CDR3 is CASSSRTTYGYTF. DNA of the CDR3: TGTGCCAGCAGTTCAAGGACAACCTATGGCTACACCTTC.

This clonotype came up a few times. The chain recombines TRBV20-1 with TRBJ2-3, with 8 nucleotides matching TRBD2. Trimming removed 5 bases from V and 0 bases from J; junction bases left unmatched: 13. The CDR3 spans 17 residues. CDR1 DFQATT and CDR2 SNEGSKA come from the germline V gene (reference sequence). CDR3 nucleotides: TGCAGTGCTGTTCTGGAGAGCGGGGGCCGAAGCACAGATACGCAGTATTTT. This translates into CSAVLESGGRSTDTQYF.

This chain uses TRBV5-1 with TRBJ1-2; a possible D gene is TRBD1 (6 bases). V gave up 5 bases and J gave up 4 bases, with 15 bases separating them. This CDR3 comprises 14 residues. Germline V gives CDR1 SGHRS, CDR2 YFSETQ. As DNA, the CDR3 is TGCGCCAGCAGTTCTATACAGGGTTCCTATGGCTACACCTTC. Protein product: CASSSIQGSYGYTF.

This clonotype has a handful of counts. The chain joins TRBV12-3 or TRBV12-4 to TRBJ1-1; no clear D gene. CDR3 size: 15 residues. Trimming pared 7 bases from V and 4 bases from J, leaving 19 bases between. CDR3 residues: CASIPRARPGTEAFF. The CDR3, as DNA: TGTGCCAGCATCCCCAGAGCTCGACCGGGCACTGAAGCTTTCTTT.

V and J are TRBV25-1 and TRBJ2-3; D perhaps matches TRBD2 (6 bases). The germline V gene has CDR1 MGHDK and CDR2 SYGVNS. The CDR3 sequence is 14 residues long. V lost 1 base and J lost 4, with 9 bases in between. The CDR3 DNA sequence: TGTGCCAGCAGTGAATTTACTAGCCCAGATACGCAGTATTTT. Translated: CASSEFTSPDTQYF.